This TCR beta chain was recovered during a study of cytomegalovirus exposure and HLA in healthy donors. The study ran its PCR with 60 Vbeta and 13 Jbeta primers. Clones were read by immunoSEQ multiplex PCR, and TCRdb kept only the in-frame ones, dropping some. The table records 150,000 or so clones, about two thirds of them present only once. The length of the CDR3 is 13 residues. The V end lost 1 base, the J end lost 1 base, and 7 bases lay between the germline ends. Germline CDR1 is GTSNPN and CDR2 is SVGIG (reference sequence). The TCR was taken from a man between 25 and 39 years old in good health and CMV-seropositive. Sample: PBMCs. The rearrangement links TRBV30 to TRBJ1-1; no firm D call. The CDR3 protein is CAWSATGNTEAFF. The DNA of the CDR3 is TGTGCCTGGAGTGCGACGGGGAACACTGAAGCTTTCTTT.